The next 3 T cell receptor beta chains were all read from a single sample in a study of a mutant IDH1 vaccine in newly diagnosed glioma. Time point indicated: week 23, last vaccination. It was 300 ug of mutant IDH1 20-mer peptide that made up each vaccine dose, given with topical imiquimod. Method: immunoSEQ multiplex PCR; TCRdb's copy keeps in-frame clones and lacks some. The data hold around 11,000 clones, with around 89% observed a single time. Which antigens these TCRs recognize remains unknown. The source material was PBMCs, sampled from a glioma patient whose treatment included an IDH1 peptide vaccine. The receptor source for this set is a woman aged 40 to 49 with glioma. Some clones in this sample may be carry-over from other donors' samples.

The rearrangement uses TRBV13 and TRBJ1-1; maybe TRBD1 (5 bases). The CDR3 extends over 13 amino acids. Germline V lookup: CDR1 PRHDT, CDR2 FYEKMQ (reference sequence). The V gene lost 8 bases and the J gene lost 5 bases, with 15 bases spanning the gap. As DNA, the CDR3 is TGTGCCAGCGACCCCGCAGGGAGGACTGAAGCTTTCTTT. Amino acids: CASDPAGRTEAFF.

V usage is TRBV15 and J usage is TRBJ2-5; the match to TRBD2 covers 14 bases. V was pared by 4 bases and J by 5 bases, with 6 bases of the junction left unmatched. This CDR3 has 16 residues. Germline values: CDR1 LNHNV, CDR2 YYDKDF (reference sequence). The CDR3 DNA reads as TGTGCCACCAGCAAAAGACTAGCGGGAGGGGTGGAGACCCAGTACTTC. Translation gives CATSKRLAGGVETQYF.

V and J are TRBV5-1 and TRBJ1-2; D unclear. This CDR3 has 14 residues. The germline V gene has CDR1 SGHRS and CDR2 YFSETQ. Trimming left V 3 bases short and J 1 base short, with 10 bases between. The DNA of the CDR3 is TGCGCCAGCAGCTCAGACGTCCATAACTATGGCTACACCTTC. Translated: CASSSDVHNYGYTF.